This T cell receptor beta chain was sequenced during a study of beta chain features in type 1 diabetes. The CDR3 sequence is 18 residues long. V lost 5 bases and J lost 4, with 27 bases in between. Germline values: CDR1 SGHAT, CDR2 FQNNGV. For this clone: Its antigen is currently unknown.

Sequenced material consisted of expressed TCRB transcripts (all of the isolated RNA was reverse transcribed). There were several million reads on average in the naive, central memory and regulatory T cell samples. This table comes from immunoSEQ multiplex PCR, and its TCRdb copy is limited to in-frame clones, with some not included. The sample has hundreds of thousands of clones, 15% to 20% seen once. Overall study findings and caveats: When cDNA is sequenced, cells with high TCR expression could be over-represented.

The clonotype originates from a woman between 18 and 29 years old in good health. Sequenced: naive CD4+ T cells from blood. The V and J genes are TRBV11-2 and TRBJ2-7, with D perhaps TRBD1 (5 bases). CDR3 bases: TGTGCCAGCAGCACATACGCTAGGGGCTCGGCTTCAATTTACGAGCAGTACTTC. Translated: CASSTYARGSASIYEQYF.